The 16 T cell receptor beta chains in this list originate from one sample, sequenced in a study of beta chain features in type 1 diabetes. Study results and caveats: In all four CD4+ subsets, TCRB CDR3 length was significantly, moderately reduced in type 1 diabetes.

Isolated RNA was reverse transcribed in full, so expressed TCRB transcripts were sequenced. Some clones are missing from TCRdb's copy, which holds only in-frame ones; the method was immunoSEQ multiplex PCR. This table has roughly 160,000 clones, approximately 7.9% appearing once. The antigens these receptors bind are not known. Input material: central memory CD4+ T cells from blood. Receptors were obtained from a man younger than 35 with type 1 diabetes.

The chain carries TRBV14 and TRBJ2-5; weak D call: TRBD1 (7 bases). Trimming took off 5 bases at V and 11 bases at J, with 21 bases between the two ends. CDR1 and CDR2 (germline): SGHDN, FVKESK. The length of the CDR3 is 14 residues. The CDR3 DNA reads as TGTGCCAGCAGCGTCTCAGGAGGGGGCTTGAAGCAGTACTTC. It specifies CASSVSGGGLKQYF.

This clone was recorded many times. The chain recombines TRBV29-1 with TRBJ2-6, with 8 bases that match TRBD1. Losses at the gene ends were 5 bases for V and 4 bases for J; bases not matched to a gene: 13. The CDR3 is made up of 17 amino acids. Looked up from germline, CDR1 is SQVTM and CDR2 is ANQGSEA. This CDR3 reads CSVTGSKWTGGANVLTF. In nucleotides, the CDR3 is TGCAGCGTTACGGGGTCCAAATGGACAGGGGGGGCCAACGTCCTGACTTTC.

This clone has just a few counts. The chain combines TRBV6-1 with TRBJ1-2; D may be TRBD1 (5 bases). CDR1 MNHNS and CDR2 SASEGT come from the germline V gene. The ends were cut back, 7 bases at V and 7 bases at J, with 16 bases in the middle. The CDR3 length is 13 residues. The CDR3 nucleotides are TGTGCCAGCAACCAGTGGCAGGGAGGTGGCTACACCTTC. As protein: CASNQWQGGGYTF.

This clone showed up just a few times. V is TRBV5-1 and J is TRBJ2-1, with 7 bases aligning to TRBD2. This CDR3 has 17 amino acids. V lost 0 bases to trimming and J lost 2 bases; unmatched junction nucleotides: 8. CDR1 and CDR2 (germline): SGHRS, YFSETQ. CDR3 sequence (DNA): TGCGCCAGCAGCTTGGGCCGAAACGGGAGGACCTACAATGAGCAGTTCTTC. Residues: CASSLGRNGRTYNEQFF.

This clone has a handful of counts. The genes are TRBV18 and TRBJ1-1, with no clear D. Germline V gene sequence: CDR1 KGHSH, CDR2 LQKENI. V was trimmed by 4 bases and J by 2 bases, leaving 17 bases between them. The CDR3 consists of 16 residues. For the CDR3, the DNA is TGTGCCAGCTCACTAGTCGCAGGTCCCTCCAACACTGAAGCTTTCTTT. Translating gives CASSLVAGPSNTEAFF.

The chain recombines TRBV5-1 with TRBJ2-1, with D possibly being TRBD1 (5 bases). The V end lost 8 bases, the J end lost 9 bases, and 18 bases lay between the germline ends. CDR1 is SGHRS and CDR2 is YFSETQ in the germline V gene. This CDR3 has 13 amino acids. The CDR3 DNA follows: TGCGCCAGTACCCCCCAGGGTTCCAGTGAGCAGTTCTTC. Its translation is CASTPQGSSEQFF.

This clone was seen a few times. V is TRBV5-5 and J is TRBJ2-5; TRBD2 matches 7 bases. Germline V gene lookup returns CDR1 SGHKS and CDR2 YYEKEE (reference sequence). V dropped 4 bases and J dropped 5; count of bases not matched to a gene: 11. CDR3 length equals 15 residues. The DNA of the CDR3 is TGTGCCAGCAGCGCGAGTTTTGGGAGGGCGGAGACCCAGTACTTC. Protein product: CASSASFGRAETQYF.

This clone was counted a few times. The chain uses TRBV11-2 and TRBJ2-7; 8 bases line up with TRBD2. J gave up 7 bases and V 5 bases, and 13 bases lay outside the gene matches. This CDR3 is built from 15 residues. The germline CDR1 and CDR2 sequences are SGHAT and FQNNGV. The CDR3 sequence is CASSPERGPGGEQYF. The CDR3 coding sequence is TGTGCCAGCAGCCCCGAGCGGGGGCCCGGGGGGGAGCAGTACTTC.

The chain recombines TRBV10-3 with TRBJ1-2, with TRBD1 matching over 10 bases. The V segment lost 0 bases and the J segment 4 bases; nucleotides outside the gene matches: 5. The CDR3 has 16 residues. The germline CDR1 and CDR2 sequences are ENHRY and SYGVKD. The CDR3 nucleotides read TGTGCCATCAGTGAGTCTGTGGGGACAGGGGTCTATGGCTACACCTTC. Translation gives CAISESVGTGVYGYTF.

Only a few counts were recorded for this clone. This chain connects TRBV7-2 to TRBJ2-1; 10 nucleotides align to TRBD2. The CDR3 spans 15 residues. Germline trimming cut 3 bases from V and 7 bases from J; bases unmatched to any gene: 6. CDR1 is SGHTA and CDR2 is FQGNSA in the germline V gene. This chain's CDR3 is CASSLVLAGRNEQFF. The CDR3 DNA sequence: TGTGCCAGCAGCTTGGTACTAGCGGGGAGGAATGAGCAGTTCTTC.

This clone was counted ten times or more. The chain is built from TRBV5-6 and TRBJ1-2, with TRBD1 as a possible D gene (5 bases). The germline V gene encodes CDR1 SGHDT and CDR2 YYEEEE. This CDR3 comprises 14 residues. V lost 3 bases and J 5 bases, leaving 14 bases between the germline ends. CDR3 sequence: CASSSGFSSYGYTF. For the CDR3, the DNA is TGTGCCAGCAGCTCAGGGTTTAGTAGTTATGGCTACACCTTC. The full variable domain, completed using reference TRBV5-6 and TRBJ1-2, is DAGVTQSPTHLIKTRGQQVTLRCSPKSGHDTVSWYQQALGQGPQFIFQYYEEEERQRGNFPDRFSGHQFPNYSSELNVNALLLGDSALYLCASSSGFSSYGYTFGSGTRLTVV.

This chain uses TRBV7-9 with TRBJ2-2; D may be TRBD1 (7 bases). Looked up from germline, CDR1 is SEHNR and CDR2 is FQNEAQ (reference sequence). The CDR3 has 18 residues. The V end was cut by 1 base, the J end by 0 bases, with 15 bases between. Here the CDR3 reads CASSLDQGGTANTGELFF. CDR3 DNA: TGTGCCAGCAGCTTAGACCAAGGAGGGACAGCGAACACCGGGGAGCTGTTTTTT.

This clone was counted between two and nine times. The chain employs TRBV28 and TRBJ1-5, with 8 bases fitting TRBD1. J lost 1 base, V lost 2 bases, and 4 bases had no gene match. CDR3 length: 16 amino acids. CDR1 and CDR2 from the germline V gene are MDHEN and SYDVKM. CDR3 sequence reads: CASSLRTGLSNQPQHF. CDR3 coding DNA: TGTGCCAGCAGTTTACGGACAGGGTTGAGCAATCAGCCCCAGCATTTT.

This clone came up a few times. The CDR3 spells CASSQTRTAQSYEQYF. CDR3 in DNA: TGCGCCAGCAGCCAGACCCGGACAGCCCAGTCCTACGAGCAGTACTTC. The chain joins TRBV5-1 to TRBJ2-7, with D possibly being TRBD1 (6 bases). Germline V gene sequence: CDR1 SGHRS, CDR2 YFSETQ. The CDR3 runs 16 residues. V was trimmed by 4 bases and J by 1 base, leaving 18 bases between them.

This rearrangement joins TRBV19 to TRBJ1-4; no clear D gene. The V end was cut by 3 bases, the J end by 7 bases, with 12 bases between. Germline V CDR1 and CDR2: LNHDA, SQIVND (reference sequence). The CDR3 covers 14 residues. CDR3 bases: TGTGCCAGTAGTATCTCCGGTTTGTTTGAAAAACTGTTTTTT. Translated, it gives CASSISGLFEKLFF.

This clone was counted a few times. This chain uses TRBV28 with TRBJ1-1, with D unclear. Per germline, CDR1 MDHEN and CDR2 SYDVKM. This CDR3 is built from 13 residues. With 8 bases removed from V and 1 base from J, the gap between germline ends came to 11 bases. This CDR3 is CASGKGGNTEAFF. The CDR3 nucleotides are TGTGCCAGCGGGAAGGGAGGGAACACTGAAGCTTTCTTT.